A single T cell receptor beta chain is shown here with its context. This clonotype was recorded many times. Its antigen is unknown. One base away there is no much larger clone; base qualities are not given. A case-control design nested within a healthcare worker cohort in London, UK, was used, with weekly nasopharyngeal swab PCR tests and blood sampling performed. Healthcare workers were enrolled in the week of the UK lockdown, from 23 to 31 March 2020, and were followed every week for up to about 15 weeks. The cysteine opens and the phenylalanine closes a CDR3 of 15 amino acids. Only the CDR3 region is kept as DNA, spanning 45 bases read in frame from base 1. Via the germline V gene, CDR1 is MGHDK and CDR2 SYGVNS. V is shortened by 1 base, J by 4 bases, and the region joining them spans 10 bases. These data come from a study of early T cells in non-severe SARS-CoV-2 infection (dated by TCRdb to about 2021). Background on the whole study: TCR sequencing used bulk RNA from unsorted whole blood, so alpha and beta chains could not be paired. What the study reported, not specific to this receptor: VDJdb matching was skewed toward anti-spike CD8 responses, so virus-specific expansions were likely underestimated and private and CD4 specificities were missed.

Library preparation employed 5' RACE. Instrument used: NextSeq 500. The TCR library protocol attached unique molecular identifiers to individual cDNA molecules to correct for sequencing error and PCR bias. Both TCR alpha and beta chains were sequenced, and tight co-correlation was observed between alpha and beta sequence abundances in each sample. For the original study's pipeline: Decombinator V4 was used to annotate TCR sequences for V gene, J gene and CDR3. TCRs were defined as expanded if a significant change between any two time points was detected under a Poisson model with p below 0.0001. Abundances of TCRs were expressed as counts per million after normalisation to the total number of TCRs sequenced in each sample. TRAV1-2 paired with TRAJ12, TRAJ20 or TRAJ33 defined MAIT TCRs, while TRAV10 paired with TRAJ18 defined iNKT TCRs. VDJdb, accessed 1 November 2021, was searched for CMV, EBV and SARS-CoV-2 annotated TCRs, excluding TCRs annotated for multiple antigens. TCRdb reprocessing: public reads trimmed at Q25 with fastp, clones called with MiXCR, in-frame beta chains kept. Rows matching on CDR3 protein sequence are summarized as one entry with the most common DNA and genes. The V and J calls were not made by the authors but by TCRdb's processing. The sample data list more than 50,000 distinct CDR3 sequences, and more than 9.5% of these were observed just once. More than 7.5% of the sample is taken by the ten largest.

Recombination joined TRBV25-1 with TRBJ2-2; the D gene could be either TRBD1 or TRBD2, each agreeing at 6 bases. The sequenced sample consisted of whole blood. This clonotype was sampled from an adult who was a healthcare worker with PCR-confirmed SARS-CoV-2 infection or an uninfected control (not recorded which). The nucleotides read TGTGCCAGCAGTGAATTTAAGGGGGGCACCGGGGAGCTGTTTTTT. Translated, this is CASSEFKGGTGELFF.